The source of this T cell receptor (beta chain) is a study of T cell changes during pregnancy in multiple sclerosis. The repertoire was sequenced with immunoSEQ multiplex PCR; TCRdb's copy has only in-frame clones and lacks some. The data contain 45,000 to 55,000 clones, approximately 90% of them singletons. This CDR3 region has 16 residues. V was clipped by 4 bases and J by 8 bases; unmatched bases: 15. The germline gives CDR1 LNHDA, CDR2 SQIVND (reference sequence). The clonotype comes from a female donor in good health, enrolled as a control in a pregnancy study. Sequenced here: CD4+ T cells from peripheral blood mononuclear cells, sampled after pregnancy. The V and J genes are TRBV19 and TRBJ1-2; 8 bases line up with TRBD1. The CDR3 is CASSTPGQGRVKGYTF. The CDR3 bases are TGTGCCAGTAGTACCCCCGGACAGGGAAGGGTGAAGGGCTACACCTTC.